The subject of this entry is one T cell receptor (beta chain). Its antigen target is currently unknown. Base qualities are not at hand, and no much larger clone is one base apart. The study evaluated CTLA-4 blockade (ipilimumab) given together with focal radiation therapy in patients who had chemo-refractory metastatic non-small-cell lung cancer. Libraries came from the immunoSEQ multiplex PCR assay. The immuneACCESS repertoire file appears here via TCRdb, limited to in-frame rearrangements. These files lack a portion of the clones; in checked studies, under half of the deficit traces to unresolved V genes, and the cause of the others is not known. The sample table lists over 85,000 clones, approximately 80% of them with a count of one. More than 20% of the sample is in the top ten clones. The germline V gene provides CDR1 SGHVS and CDR2 FQNEAQ. V is trimmed back by 1 base and J by 7 bases, and the junction contains 10 bases that no gene match accounts for. Including the terminal cysteine and phenylalanine, the CDR3 comprises 16 residues. The entry retains the CDR3 DNA only, 48 bases that are in frame from base 1.

This entry comes from a study of radiotherapy plus CTLA-4 blockade in lung cancer (dated by TCRdb to 2016 to 2019). In terms of the full investigation: Objective responses were observed in about a sixth of enrolled patients, and disease control was achieved in around 30%. Broader findings and caveats from the paper: After treatment with radiotherapy and ipilimumab, TCR clones that originated in tumors expanded in peripheral blood. Early dynamic changes in blood T cell clones, together with increased serum interferon-beta after radiation, were reported as the strongest predictors of response.

Rearrangement joined TRBV7-8 to TRBJ2-3; the junction holds 8 bases that match TRBD1. The specimen was peripheral blood, collected from a patient treated with radiotherapy plus ipilimumab. This sequence originates from a human donor with non-small cell lung cancer that progressed on radiotherapy plus ipilimumab. The CDR3 corresponds to CASSLGRTGMVNTQYF. The nucleotide sequence is TGTGCCAGCAGCTTAGGGAGGACAGGGATGGTGAATACGCAGTATTTT.